This entry is about one T cell receptor beta chain. Its antigen is unidentified. The CDR3 is 14 residues long. Germline V gene sequence: CDR1 MDHEN, CDR2 SYDVKM. The germline V and J ends were trimmed by 3 bases and 4 bases, with 10 bases remaining between them. This sample is part of a study of graft-versus-host responses after intestinal transplantation. The method was immunoSEQ multiplex PCR; TCRdb's version includes in-frame clones alone and lacks a portion of them. The sample has about 90,000 clones; around 86% are singletons. The specimen was unstimulated CD8+ T cells sorted from spleen or lymph node cells, collected before intestinal transplant. V is TRBV28 and J is TRBJ2-1; a weak D match, TRBD1 (6 bases). The TCR originated in a human donor who received an intestinal transplant. In DNA, the CDR3 is TGTGCCAGCAGTTTTCAAGGGGGATACAATGAGCAGTTCTTC. Translating gives CASSFQGGYNEQFF.